This TCR beta chain came from a study of blood T cell repertoires in COVID-19. Study information: The United States, Italy and Spain supplied acute and convalescent COVID-19 samples. PBMCs, B-cell-depleted T cells, or T cells were the source of the cDNA or gDNA that made up the material.

The CDR3 spans 16 residues. Germline-derived CDR1 and CDR2 are SGHRS and YFSETQ. The ends lost 7 bases at V and 6 bases at J; junction bases unmatched: 14. Original analysis: How many nucleated cells were present was estimated from reference gene primer amplification. Using immunoSEQ multiplex PCR, the repertoire was profiled, and TCRdb retains in-frame clones only, with some absent. V and J calls and clone size are those listed in that table; D and trimming were worked out from the DNA. Among about 100,000 clones listed, roughly 90% were seen once. This clonotype originated in a man older than 75 with active or convalescent COVID-19. The chain carries TRBV5-1 and TRBJ2-1; 9 nucleotides match TRBD2. The material sequenced was peripheral blood. The chain's CDR3 is CASSVGGAGGVNEQFF. The CDR3 nucleotides are TGCGCCAGCTCTGTCGGAGGTGCGGGAGGGGTCAATGAGCAGTTCTTC.